These T cell receptor beta chains were read from a single sample in a study of early T cells in non-severe SARS-CoV-2 infection. One entry per CDR3 protein, called by TCRdb with MiXCR from the 5' RACE reads. The sample consists of under 70,000 distinct CDR3 sequences, around 6% of them appearing once. The material sequenced was whole blood. All receptors come from an adult who was a healthcare worker with PCR-confirmed SARS-CoV-2 infection or an uninfected control (not recorded which). CDR3s include the opening cysteine and the closing phenylalanine or tryptophan. D genes are given only for firm matches. Size is stated for part of the rows, as once, few or many counts, or as a class when the clone is expanded.

CDR3aa	CDR3nt	abundance	v_gene	j_gene	d_gene
CAISESGGNPKQYF	TGTGCCATCAGTGAGTCAGGGGGAAACCCTAAGCAGTACTTC	NA	TRBV10-3	TRBJ2-7	NA
CSARKNSGQRNSPLHF	TGCAGTGCTCGAAAAAACTCGGGACAGAGAAATTCACCCCTCCACTTT	many	TRBV20-1	TRBJ1-6	TRBD1
CASSLRDILTDTQYF	TGTGCCAGCAGCCTCAGGGACATCCTCACAGATACGCAGTATTTT	many	TRBV7-9	TRBJ2-3	NA
CASTRRGYNSPLHF	TGTGCCAGCACCCGGCGGGGATATAATTCACCCCTCCACTTT	NA	TRBV28	TRBJ1-6	NA
CSASGGAYNEQFF	TGCAGTGCTAGCGGGGGGGCCTACAATGAGCAGTTCTTC	few	TRBV20-1	TRBJ2-1	TRBD2
CSVGGSEAFF	TGCAGCGTGGGGGGCTCTGAAGCTTTCTTT	many	TRBV29-1	TRBJ1-1	NA
CASSLMPWGTEAFF	TGTGCCAGCAGCCTCATGCCCTGGGGCACTGAAGCTTTCTTT	many	TRBV6-6	TRBJ1-1	NA
CASSWQGRRRQETQYF	TGCGCCAGCAGCTGGCAGGGGAGACGGAGACAAGAGACCCAGTACTTC	NA	TRBV5-1	TRBJ2-5	NA
CASVTGTGIMDEQFF	TGTGCCAGCGTAACCGGGACAGGGATTATGGATGAGCAGTTCTTC	few	TRBV28	TRBJ2-1	TRBD1
CASSLVPFKEQYF	TGTGCCAGCAGCTTAGTTCCCTTCAAGGAGCAGTACTTC	few	TRBV7-2	TRBJ2-7	NA
CASTWGAGELFF	TGTGCCAGCACTTGGGGGGCCGGGGAGCTGTTTTTT	many	TRBV12-3/TRBV12-4	TRBJ2-2	NA
CASSLSDRGNNQPQHF	TGTGCCAGCAGCCTATCGGACAGGGGCAACAATCAGCCCCAGCATTTT	few	TRBV4-2	TRBJ1-5	TRBD1
CASSLGGSNAGELFF	TGTGCCAGCAGCTTGGGCGGCTCTAATGCCGGGGAGCTGTTTTTT	many	TRBV7-3	TRBJ2-2	NA
CSAMGTEQETQYF	TGCAGTGCTATGGGGACGGAACAAGAGACCCAGTACTTC	many	TRBV20-1	TRBJ2-5	NA